A single TCR beta chain is shown here with its context. Its antigen is as yet unknown. Using immunoSEQ multiplex PCR, the repertoire was profiled, and TCRdb retains in-frame clones only, with some absent. The sample records some 38,000 clones, 76% being singletons. This sample is part of a study of PD-1 blockade in classical Hodgkin lymphoma. Study-wide findings and caveats: TCR diversity rose significantly by C4D1 in CD4+ but not CD8+ cells.

The patients all showed relapse after autologous stem cell transplantation, while their brentuximab vedotin exposure varied. The sequence was obtained from a human donor with classical Hodgkin lymphoma. This material consisted of peripheral blood mononuclear cells (PBMCs), taken before the second cycle of nivolumab.

CDR3 region: CASSRPQVEAFF. CDR3 bases: TGTGCCAGTAGTCGACCGCAGGTAGAAGCTTTCTTT. The chain employs TRBV19 and TRBJ1-1; the D is unclear. Looked up from germline, CDR1 is LNHDA and CDR2 is SQIVND (reference sequence). V was trimmed by 5 bases and J by 8 bases, leaving 12 bases between them. This CDR3 is built from 12 residues.